These T cell receptor beta chains were read from a single sample in a study of a mutant IDH1 vaccine in newly diagnosed glioma. The antigens of these receptors remain unknown. TCRdb's table, derived via immunoSEQ multiplex PCR, lists solely in-frame clones and lacks some. The table lists 30,000 or so clones, roughly 85% of them singletons. The specimen was PBMCs, collected from a glioma patient whose treatment included an IDH1 peptide vaccine. The receptors shown here come from a woman younger than 35 with glioma. Both conserved end residues are trimmed from each CDR3. D genes are given only for firm matches. Expanded clones get a size class; other rows say once, few or many, or leave the size out.

J: TRBJ2-2; D: TRBD1; size: NA; V: TRBV12-5; CDR3: ASGLVRDRGHTGELF
J: TRBJ1-1; D: TRBD1; size: NA; V: TRBV5-4; CDR3: ASSYFQGGNTEAF
J: TRBJ2-4; D: TRBD2; size: NA; V: TRBV11-2; CDR3: ASRLLAGGRKNIQY
J: TRBJ1-1; D: NA; size: medium-sized; V: TRBV20-1; CDR3: SSRLNTEAF
J: TRBJ2-2; D: TRBD2; size: once; V: TRBV7-6; CDR3: ASSLVLGRLAENTGELF
J: TRBJ2-1; D: NA; size: NA; V: TRBV10-1; CDR3: ASSESIGFIKNNEQF
J: TRBJ1-5; D: TRBD1; size: NA; V: TRBV7-9; CDR3: ASSQSIQGAMEPQH
J: TRBJ1-1; D: NA; size: NA; V: TRBV19; CDR3: ASSIPGGPTEAF
J: TRBJ1-3; D: NA; size: NA; V: TRBV5-1; CDR3: ASRPDLTLHSGNTIY
J: TRBJ2-7; D: NA; size: NA; V: TRBV4-3; CDR3: ASSQGQGTYEQY
J: TRBJ1-2; D: NA; size: NA; V: TRBV5-6; CDR3: ASSSGLGGYT
J: TRBJ2-3; D: NA; size: NA; V: TRBV6-4; CDR3: ASSISAESTDTQY
J: TRBJ1-1; D: NA; size: NA; V: TRBV4-2; CDR3: ASSQESWVGLEAF
J: TRBJ1-1; D: NA; size: NA; V: TRBV7-9; CDR3: ASSLSQGNTEAF
J: TRBJ2-7; D: TRBD2; size: NA; V: TRBV2; CDR3: ASSGLGGRISGSHEQY
J: TRBJ1-4; D: TRBD1; size: few; V: TRBV25-1; CDR3: ASSEYLGQGDEKLF
J: TRBJ2-7; D: NA; size: NA; V: TRBV7-2; CDR3: ASSPSPNEQY
J: TRBJ2-3; D: NA; size: once; V: TRBV28; CDR3: ASSLLGENTDTQY
J: TRBJ1-1; D: NA; size: NA; V: TRBV28; CDR3: ASSLVGQGATF
J: TRBJ1-2; D: NA; size: NA; V: TRBV7-9; CDR3: ASSLDPEDYGYT
J: TRBJ1-1; D: NA; size: NA; V: TRBV15; CDR3: ATSRVGLGMNTEAF
J: TRBJ1-2; D: NA; size: NA; V: TRBV7-8; CDR3: ASSLGSAYGYT
J: TRBJ2-3; D: NA; size: NA; V: TRBV7-9; CDR3: ASSPRNADTQY
J: TRBJ2-3; D: TRBD2; size: few; V: TRBV6-4; CDR3: ASSDDGGADTQY
J: TRBJ1-1; D: TRBD1; size: NA; V: TRBV19; CDR3: ASSSDREGTEAF
J: TRBJ2-7; D: TRBD1; size: NA; V: TRBV5-4; CDR3: ASSFGTGNYYEQY
J: TRBJ1-1; D: TRBD1; size: few; V: TRBV19; CDR3: ASMGLRGRTEAF
J: TRBJ2-3; D: NA; size: NA; V: TRBV7-2; CDR3: ASSLGVLADTQY
J: TRBJ2-7; D: NA; size: NA; V: TRBV9; CDR3: ASSQPPSGQY
J: TRBJ2-7; D: NA; size: NA; V: TRBV6-5; CDR3: ASSPGTGKYEQY
J: TRBJ2-7; D: TRBD2; size: NA; V: TRBV19; CDR3: ASSISSGSNYEQY
J: TRBJ1-1; D: NA; size: NA; V: TRBV9; CDR3: ASSHRGNTEAF
J: TRBJ2-7; D: NA; size: NA; V: TRBV28; CDR3: AGSSATYEQY
J: TRBJ1-1; D: NA; size: few; V: TRBV6-5; CDR3: ATSLGPNTEAF
J: TRBJ1-1; D: NA; size: few; V: TRBV6-6; CDR3: ASKVGGPGTEAF
J: TRBJ2-7; D: TRBD2; size: NA; V: TRBV4-2; CDR3: ASSQGSSGVSNEQY
J: TRBJ2-3; D: TRBD2; size: NA; V: TRBV6-1; CDR3: ASSFSGGGTDTQY
J: TRBJ2-7; D: TRBD1; size: NA; V: TRBV5-6; CDR3: ASSTARDRASDEQY
J: TRBJ1-2; D: TRBD1; size: few; V: TRBV19; CDR3: ASTTATGGNHGYT
J: TRBJ2-7; D: TRBD2; size: few; V: TRBV29-1; CDR3: SAGGGPQEQY
J: TRBJ2-7; D: TRBD1; size: NA; V: TRBV29-1; CDR3: SVEETGDYEQY
J: TRBJ1-1; D: TRBD1; size: few; V: TRBV6-5; CDR3: ASSNRGFDTEAF
J: TRBJ2-5; D: NA; size: NA; V: TRBV7-9; CDR3: ASSLQDGETQY
J: TRBJ1-5; D: TRBD1; size: few; V: TRBV28; CDR3: ASSKARDRQNQPQH
J: TRBJ2-5; D: NA; size: NA; V: TRBV7-7; CDR3: ASSEMLVSQETQY
J: TRBJ2-1; D: TRBD2; size: NA; V: TRBV4-3; CDR3: ASSQVDKGSRLAGAYNEQF
J: TRBJ1-2; D: NA; size: NA; V: TRBV28; CDR3: ASSFLGSGYT
J: TRBJ2-1; D: NA; size: NA; V: TRBV10-3; CDR3: AISESGYNEQF
J: TRBJ2-6; D: NA; size: NA; V: TRBV28; CDR3: ASSSSGANVLT
J: TRBJ2-1; D: TRBD2; size: NA; V: TRBV7-6; CDR3: ASSRMTSLHEQF
J: TRBJ1-5; D: NA; size: few; V: TRBV4-2; CDR3: ASSQEKNQPQH
J: TRBJ2-1; D: TRBD2; size: NA; V: TRBV6-5; CDR3: ASRSLAGAAPEQF
J: TRBJ2-7; D: NA; size: NA; V: TRBV7-9; CDR3: ASSPPVGEQY
J: TRBJ1-5; D: TRBD1; size: NA; V: TRBV6-1; CDR3: AHRGDTGNQPQH
J: TRBJ2-3; D: NA; size: NA; V: TRBV7-9; CDR3: ASSPGAGAADTQY
J: TRBJ1-3; D: TRBD1; size: once; V: TRBV7-6; CDR3: ASSLVGAGGFSGNTIY
J: TRBJ1-5; D: NA; size: NA; V: TRBV2; CDR3: ASSPIARNQPQH
J: TRBJ2-3; D: TRBD2; size: once; V: TRBV5-1; CDR3: ASSTGLAGAVDTQY
J: TRBJ1-2; D: NA; size: once; V: TRBV7-9; CDR3: ASSLDTSHGYT
J: TRBJ1-5; D: TRBD1; size: few; V: TRBV5-1; CDR3: ASSLGDSGQPQH